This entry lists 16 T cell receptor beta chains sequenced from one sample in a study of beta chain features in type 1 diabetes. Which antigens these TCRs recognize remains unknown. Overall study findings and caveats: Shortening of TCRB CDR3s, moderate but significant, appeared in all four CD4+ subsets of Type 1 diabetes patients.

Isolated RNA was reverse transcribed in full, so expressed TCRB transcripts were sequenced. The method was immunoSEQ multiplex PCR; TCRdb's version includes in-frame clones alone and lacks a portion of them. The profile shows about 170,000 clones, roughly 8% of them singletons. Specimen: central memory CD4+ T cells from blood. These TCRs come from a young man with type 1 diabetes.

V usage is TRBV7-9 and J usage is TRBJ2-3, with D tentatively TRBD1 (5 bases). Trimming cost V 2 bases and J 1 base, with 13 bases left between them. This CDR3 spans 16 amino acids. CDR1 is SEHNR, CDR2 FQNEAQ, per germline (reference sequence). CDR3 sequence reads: CASSLQGFRGTDTQYF. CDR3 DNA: TGTGCCAGCAGCTTACAGGGCTTTCGCGGCACAGATACGCAGTATTTT.

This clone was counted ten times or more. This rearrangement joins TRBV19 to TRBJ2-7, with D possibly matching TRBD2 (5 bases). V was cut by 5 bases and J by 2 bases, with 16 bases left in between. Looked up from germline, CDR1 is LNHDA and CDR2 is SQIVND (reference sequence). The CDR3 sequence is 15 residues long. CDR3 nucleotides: TGTGCCAGTAGTGACCTGAGGGCAGCCACCTACGAGCAGTACTTC. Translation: CASSDLRAATYEQYF.

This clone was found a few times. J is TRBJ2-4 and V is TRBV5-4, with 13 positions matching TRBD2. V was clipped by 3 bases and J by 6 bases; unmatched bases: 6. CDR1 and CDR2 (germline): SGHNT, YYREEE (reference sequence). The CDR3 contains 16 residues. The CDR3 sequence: CASSSGTSGKGNIQYF. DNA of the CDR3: TGTGCCAGCAGCTCCGGGACTAGCGGGAAGGGAAACATTCAGTACTTC.

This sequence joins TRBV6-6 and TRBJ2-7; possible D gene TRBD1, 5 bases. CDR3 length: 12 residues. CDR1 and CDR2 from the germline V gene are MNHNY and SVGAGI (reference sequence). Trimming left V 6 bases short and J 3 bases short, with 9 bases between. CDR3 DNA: TGTGCCAGCAGCCCTAGGGGCTACGAGCAGTACTTC. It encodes CASSPRGYEQYF.

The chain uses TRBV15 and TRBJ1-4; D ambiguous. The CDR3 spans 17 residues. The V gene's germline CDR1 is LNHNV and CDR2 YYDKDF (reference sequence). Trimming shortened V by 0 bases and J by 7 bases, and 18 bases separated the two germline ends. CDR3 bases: TGTGCCACCAGCAGAGAGAGGGTCGGTTATAAGCTTGAAAAACTGTTTTTT. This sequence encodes CATSRERVGYKLEKLFF.

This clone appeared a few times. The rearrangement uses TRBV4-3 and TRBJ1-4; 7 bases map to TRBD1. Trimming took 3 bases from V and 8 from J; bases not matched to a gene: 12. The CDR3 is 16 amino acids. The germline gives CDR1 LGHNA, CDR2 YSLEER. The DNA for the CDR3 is TGCGCCAGCAGCCATACGCCCGGGACAGCGACCGAAAAACTGTTTTTT. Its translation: CASSHTPGTATEKLFF.

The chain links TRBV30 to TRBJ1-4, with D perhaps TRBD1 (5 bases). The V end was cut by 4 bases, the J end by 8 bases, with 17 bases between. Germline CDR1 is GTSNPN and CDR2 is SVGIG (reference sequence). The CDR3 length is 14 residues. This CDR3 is CAWTHQGLGEKLFF. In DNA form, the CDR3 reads TGTGCCTGGACCCATCAGGGTTTAGGCGAAAAACTGTTTTTT.

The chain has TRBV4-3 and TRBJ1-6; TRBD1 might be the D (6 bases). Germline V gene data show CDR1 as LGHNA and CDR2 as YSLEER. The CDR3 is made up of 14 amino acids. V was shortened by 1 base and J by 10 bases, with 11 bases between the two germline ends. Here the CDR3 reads CASSQGGQGSPLHF. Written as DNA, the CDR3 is TGCGCCAGCAGCCAAGGGGGGCAGGGCTCACCCCTCCACTTT.

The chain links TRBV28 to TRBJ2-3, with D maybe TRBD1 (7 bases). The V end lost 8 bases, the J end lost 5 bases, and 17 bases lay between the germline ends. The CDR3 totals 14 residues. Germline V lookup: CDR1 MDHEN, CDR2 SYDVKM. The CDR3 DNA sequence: TGTGCCAGCGCAGGGGCAGGGGGGAAAGATACGCAGTATTTT. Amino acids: CASAGAGGKDTQYF. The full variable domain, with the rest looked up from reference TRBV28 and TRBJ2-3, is DVKVTQSSRYLVKRTGEKVFLECVQDMDHENMFWYRQDPGLGLRLIYFSYDVKMKEKGDIPEGYSVSREKKERFSLILESASTNQTSMYLCASAGAGGKDTQYFGPGTRLTVL.

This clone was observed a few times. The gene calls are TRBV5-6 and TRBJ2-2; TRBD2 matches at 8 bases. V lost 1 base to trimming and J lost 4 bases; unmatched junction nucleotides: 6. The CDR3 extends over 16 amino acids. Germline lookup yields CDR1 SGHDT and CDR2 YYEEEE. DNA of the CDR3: TGTGCCAGCAGCTTGCCGGGAGGGCTTGGCACCGGGGAGCTGTTTTTT. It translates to CASSLPGGLGTGELFF.

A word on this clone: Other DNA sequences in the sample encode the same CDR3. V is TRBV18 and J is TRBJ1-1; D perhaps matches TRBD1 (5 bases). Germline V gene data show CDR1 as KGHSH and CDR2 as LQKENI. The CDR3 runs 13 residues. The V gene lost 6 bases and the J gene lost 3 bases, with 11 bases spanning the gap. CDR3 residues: CASSPGGDTEAFF. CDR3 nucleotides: TGTGCCAGCTCCCCGGGGGGGGACACTGAAGCTTTCTTT.

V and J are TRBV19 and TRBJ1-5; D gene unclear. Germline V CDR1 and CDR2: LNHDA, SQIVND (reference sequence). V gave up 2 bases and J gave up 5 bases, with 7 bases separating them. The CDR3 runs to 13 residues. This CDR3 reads CASSISRDQPQHF. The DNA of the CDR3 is TGTGCCAGTAGTATATCGCGGGATCAGCCCCAGCATTTT. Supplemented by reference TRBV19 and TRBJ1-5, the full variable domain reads DGGITQSPKYLFRKEGQNVTLSCEQNLNHDAMYWYRQDPGQGLRLIYYSQIVNDFQKGDIAEGYSVSREKKESFPLTVTSAQKNPTAFYLCASSISRDQPQHFGDGTRLSIL.

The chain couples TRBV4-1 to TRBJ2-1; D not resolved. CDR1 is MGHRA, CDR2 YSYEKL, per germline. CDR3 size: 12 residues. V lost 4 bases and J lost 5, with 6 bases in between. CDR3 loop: CASSRVDNEQFF. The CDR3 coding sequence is TGCGCCAGCAGCCGCGTGGACAATGAGCAGTTCTTC.

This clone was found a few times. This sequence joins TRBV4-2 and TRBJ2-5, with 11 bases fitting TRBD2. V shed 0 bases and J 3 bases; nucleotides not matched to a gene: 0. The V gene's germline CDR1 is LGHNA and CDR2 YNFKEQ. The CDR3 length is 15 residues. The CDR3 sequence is CASSQELAGEETQYF. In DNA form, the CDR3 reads TGTGCCAGCAGCCAAGAACTAGCGGGGGAAGAGACCCAGTACTTC.

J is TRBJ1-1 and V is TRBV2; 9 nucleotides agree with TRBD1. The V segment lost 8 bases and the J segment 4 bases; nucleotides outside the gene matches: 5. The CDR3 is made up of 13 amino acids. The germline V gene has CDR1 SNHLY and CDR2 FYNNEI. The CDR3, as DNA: TGTGCCAGCGAGGGACAGGGATTCACTGAAGCTTTCTTT. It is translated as CASEGQGFTEAFF.

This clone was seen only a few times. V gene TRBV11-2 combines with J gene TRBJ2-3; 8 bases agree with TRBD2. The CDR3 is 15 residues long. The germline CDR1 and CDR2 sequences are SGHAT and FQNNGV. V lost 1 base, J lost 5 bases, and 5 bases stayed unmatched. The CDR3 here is CASSLGGGLGDTQYF. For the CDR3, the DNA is TGTGCCAGCAGCTTAGGCGGGGGGCTTGGAGATACGCAGTATTTT.